These 11 T cell receptor beta chains were sequenced from one sample in a study of shared clonotypes between healthy human individuals. Method: immunoSEQ multiplex PCR; TCRdb's copy keeps in-frame clones and lacks some. The sample consists of about 490,000 clones, approximately 84% of them appearing once. The sequenced sample was PBMCs. These receptors all stem from a woman between 40 and 55 years old in good health. Some clones in this sample may be carry-over from other donors' samples.

Details on this clone: The likely explanation is a read error, given a far larger clone one base away. Distinct nucleotide sequences in the sample also encode this CDR3. The CDR3 DNA sequence: TGTGCCAGTAGTTACCTGCGGAACCAAGAGACCCAGTACTTC. It is translated as CASSYLRNQETQYF. This chain joins TRBV6-5 and TRBJ2-5; D uncertain. The CDR3 is made up of 14 amino acids. In germline, CDR1 is MNHEY, CDR2 SVGAGI.

In its sample, this clone was seen a few times. The rearrangement uses TRBV19 and TRBJ2-1; 10 bases align to TRBD2. Germline V gives CDR1 LNHDA, CDR2 SQIVND (reference sequence). The CDR3 runs to 15 residues. With V trimmed by 5 bases and J by 5 bases, 6 bases remained unmatched. DNA of the CDR3: TGTGCCAGTAGTCCCTGGACTAGCGGCGACAATGAGCAGTTCTTC. It codes for CASSPWTSGDNEQFF. The full variable domain, its missing parts supplied by reference TRBV19 and TRBJ2-1, is DGGITQSPKYLFRKEGQNVTLSCEQNLNHDAMYWYRQDPGQGLRLIYYSQIVNDFQKGDIAEGYSVSREKKESFPLTVTSAQKNPTAFYLCASSPWTSGDNEQFFGPGTRLTVL.

The chain joins TRBV6-6 to TRBJ2-3; TRBD2 might be the D (5 bases). Per germline, CDR1 MNHNY and CDR2 SVGAGI (reference sequence). Trimming pared 10 bases from V and 1 base from J, leaving 18 bases between. This CDR3 comprises 15 residues. The CDR3 sequence is CATRRTLAGTDTQYF. CDR3 nucleotides: TGTGCCACCCGACGGACTTTGGCGGGCACAGATACGCAGTATTTT.

The chain has TRBV5-1 and TRBJ1-1; D possibly corresponds to TRBD1 (5 bases). The CDR3 extends over 14 amino acids. Germline CDR1 and CDR2: SGHRS and YFSETQ. Trimming pared 0 bases from V and 1 base from J, leaving 7 bases between. CDR3 loop: CASSLGDGNTEAFF. The CDR3 coding sequence is TGCGCCAGCAGCTTGGGGGACGGGAACACTGAAGCTTTCTTT.

The chain recombines TRBV28 with TRBJ2-2; no clear D. The germline V gene encodes CDR1 MDHEN and CDR2 SYDVKM. V dropped 6 bases and J dropped 6 bases, with 14 bases sitting between them. This CDR3 region has 14 residues. This chain's CDR3 is CASSMISIPGELFF. The CDR3 DNA reads TGTGCCAGCAGCATGATCAGTATCCCCGGGGAGCTGTTTTTT.

This sequence joins TRBV7-9 and TRBJ2-7; D is unclear. V dropped 5 bases and J dropped 0 bases, with 5 bases sitting between them. This CDR3 is built from 12 residues. The V gene's germline CDR1 is SEHNR and CDR2 FQNEAQ (reference sequence). CDR3 DNA sequence: TGTGCCAGCAGCAAGAGCTCCTACGAGCAGTACTTC. It encodes CASSKSSYEQYF.

The chain uses TRBV7-3 and TRBJ2-2; 11 bases map to TRBD2. Per germline, CDR1 SGHTA and CDR2 FQGTGA. CDR3 length: 16 amino acids. V lost 4 bases, J lost 5 bases, and 6 bases stayed unmatched. CDR3 protein: CASSSSGTSGTGELFF. The CDR3 nucleotides are TGTGCCAGCAGCTCCTCCGGGACTAGCGGAACCGGGGAGCTGTTTTTT.

This sequence joins TRBV10-2 and TRBJ2-5, with unresolved D. Germline V CDR1 and CDR2: WSHSY, SAAADI. The CDR3 is made up of 15 amino acids. V lost 3 bases and J 1 base, leaving 12 bases between the germline ends. Here the CDR3 reads CASSDHRYFQETQYF. Here the CDR3 DNA reads TGCGCCAGCAGTGACCACAGATACTTCCAAGAGACCCAGTACTTC.

About this clone: The identical CDR3 is also encoded by other nucleotide sequences in the sample. The V gene is TRBV28, the J gene TRBJ1-4; D may be TRBD1 (6 bases). V was shortened by 4 bases and J by 6 bases, with 9 bases between the two germline ends. Germline CDR1 reads MDHEN; CDR2 reads SYDVKM. This CDR3 has 13 amino acids. The CDR3 loop is CASSSGQDEKLFF. The CDR3 DNA reads TGTGCCAGCAGTTCGGGACAAGATGAAAAACTGTTTTTT.

Of note for this clone: The sample contains more than one DNA sequence encoding this CDR3. The rearrangement joins TRBV28 to TRBJ1-2; 10 nucleotides align to TRBD1. J gave up 4 bases and V 2 bases, and 1 base lay outside the gene matches. The CDR3 extends over 14 amino acids. Looked up from germline, CDR1 is MDHEN and CDR2 is SYDVKM. DNA of the CDR3: TGTGCCAGCAGTTTAGGGACAGGGGTCTATGGCTACACCTTC. Its protein product is CASSLGTGVYGYTF.

The chain employs TRBV5-6 and TRBJ1-1; unclear D gene. The CDR3 covers 14 residues. Germline CDR1 SGHDT, CDR2 YYEEEE. Trimming left V 2 bases short and J 1 base short, with 9 bases between. CDR3 nucleotides: TGTGCCAGCAGCTTTCCCGGGAAGAACACTGAAGCTTTCTTT. Its translation is CASSFPGKNTEAFF. Combining the CDR3 with reference TRBV5-6 and TRBJ1-1 gives the whole variable domain DAGVTQSPTHLIKTRGQQVTLRCSPKSGHDTVSWYQQALGQGPQFIFQYYEEEERQRGNFPDRFSGHQFPNYSSELNVNALLLGDSALYLCASSFPGKNTEAFFGQGTRLTVV.